This paragraph reports one T cell receptor beta chain. This sample stems from a study of blood T cell repertoires in COVID-19. Study-wide background: From the United States, Italy and Spain came samples of acute and convalescent COVID-19. Sources were T cells, B-cell-depleted T cells, or PBMCs; the material itself was cDNA or gDNA.

CDR1 and CDR2 from the germline V gene are SEHNR and FQNEAQ (reference sequence). With 3 bases clipped from V and 7 bases from J, the junction kept 8 bases outside the gene matches. The CDR3 is 14 amino acids. Authors' data handling: Researchers report that nucleated cell counts were estimated from reference gene primer amplification. The repertoire was sequenced with immunoSEQ multiplex PCR; TCRdb's copy has only in-frame clones and lacks some. The D gene and trimming were derived from the DNA, and the V and J assignments and clone size from that table. The repertoire holds roughly 160,000 clones, with about 86% as singletons.

This clonotype was obtained from a man between 60 and 75 years old with acute or convalescent COVID-19. Sequenced input: peripheral blood. The gene calls are TRBV7-9 and TRBJ1-1, with 7 nucleotides matching TRBD1. CDR3 bases: TGTGCCAGCAGCTTCAAGGGGGCGCGGGTTGAAGCTTTCTTT. Its protein is CASSFKGARVEAFF.